Listed here are 14 T cell receptor beta chains from one sample, sequenced in a study of T cells in localized non-small cell lung cancer. Repertoires were generated with immunoSEQ multiplex PCR, while TCRdb's copy carries only in-frame clones and drops some. The profile shows roughly 25,000 clones, around 85% of them singletons. Sequencing used peripheral blood, obtained before any cancer treatment. The receptors originated from a male donor at least 60 years old with stage II squamous cell lung carcinoma.

This sequence joins TRBV7-9 and TRBJ1-1, with D hard to call. This CDR3 is 15 amino acids long. The germline V gene has CDR1 SEHNR and CDR2 FQNEAQ (reference sequence). V shed 1 base and J shed 0 bases, with 9 bases lying between them. CDR3 protein: CASSLEWGMNTEAFF. CDR3 bases: TGTGCCAGCAGCTTAGAATGGGGAATGAACACTGAAGCTTTCTTT.

The chain combines TRBV28 with TRBJ2-5, with D tentatively TRBD1 (5 bases). Deletions cut 10 bases from V and 9 bases from J, with 18 bases between. Germline loops: CDR1 MDHEN, CDR2 SYDVKM. This CDR3 is 12 amino acids long. CDR3 sequence (DNA): TGTGCCACCACAGGACCCCGTAAAGCCCAGTACTTC. This translates into CATTGPRKAQYF.

The chain employs TRBV2 and TRBJ1-2; D is perhaps TRBD1 (6 bases). CDR1 and CDR2 from the germline V gene are SNHLY and FYNNEI. The CDR3 has 12 residues. V dropped 7 bases and J dropped 2 bases, with 8 bases sitting between them. The CDR3 loop is CASNTGNYGYTF. Written as DNA, the CDR3 is TGTGCCAGCAATACAGGGAACTATGGCTACACCTTC.

This clone was counted a single time. This rearrangement joins TRBV21-1 to TRBJ1-2; the DNA was not compared with TRBD1, the D call given in the table. TRBV21-1 corresponds to a pseudogene. The CDR3 extends over 20 amino acids. For the CDR3, the DNA is TGTGCCAGCAGCAAAGGAGGAGGCAGGGGTTCCAAGGAGGCTTATTATGGCTACACCTTC. It specifies CASSKGGGRGSKEAYYGYTF.

The chain has TRBV7-2 and TRBJ2-1; 8 bases line up with TRBD2. This CDR3 spans 18 amino acids. Germline trimming cut 6 bases from V and 2 bases from J; bases unmatched to any gene: 15. The germline CDR1 and CDR2 sequences are SGHTA and FQGNSA. The CDR3 DNA is TGTGCCAGCAGTTCCGCTCGCACTACTAGCGGACCCTACAATGAGCAGTTCTTC. It codes for CASSSARTTSGPYNEQFF.

The CDR3 spells CAWSVMGAGEQYF. The CDR3 bases are TGTGCCTGGAGTGTAATGGGGGCCGGTGAGCAGTACTTC. This sequence joins TRBV30 and TRBJ2-7, with a tentative D call TRBD1 (6 bases). Germline lookup yields CDR1 GTSNPN and CDR2 SVGIG (reference sequence). This CDR3 is 13 amino acids long. V was pared by 0 bases and J by 7 bases, with 13 bases between.

This sequence joins TRBV2 and TRBJ2-1; 7 bases match TRBD1. V trimming: 5 bases; J trimming: 3 bases; junction bases outside the gene matches: 7. The CDR3 has 15 residues. CDR1 is SNHLY, CDR2 FYNNEI, per germline. Here the CDR3 DNA reads TGTGCCAGCAGTAAAGACAGGGCACTCTACAATGAGCAGTTCTTC. This codes for CASSKDRALYNEQFF.

The rearrangement uses TRBV10-3 and TRBJ2-2; 8 bases are shared with TRBD1. CDR1 ENHRY and CDR2 SYGVKD come from the germline V gene. The CDR3 is 13 amino acids. V was clipped by 11 bases and J by 4 bases; unmatched bases: 6. The chain's CDR3 is CAAQGVGTGELFF. The CDR3 DNA is TGTGCCGCACAGGGGGTGGGCACCGGGGAGCTGTTTTTT.

Concerning this clone: One end of the junction varies from germline; a read error may be responsible. The V gene is TRBV7-7, the J gene TRBJ2-5; 11 nucleotides align to TRBD2. This CDR3 region has 16 residues. Germline CDR1 SSHAT, CDR2 FNYEAQ (reference sequence). CDR3 sequence reads: CASSSGLAGSLETQYF. CDR3 bases: TGTGCTAGCAGCTCCGGACTAGCGGGTTCCTTGGAGACCCAGTACTTC. Looking up the rest from reference TRBV7-7 and TRBJ2-5 gives the full variable domain: GAGVSQSPRYKVTKRGQDVTLRCDPISSHATLYWYQQALGQGPEFLTYFNYEAQPDKSGLPSDRFSAERPEGSISTLTIQRTEQRDSAMYRCASSSGLAGSLETQYFGPGTRLLVL.

This clone showed up just once. The chain recombines TRBV19 with TRBJ1-1, with D tentatively TRBD1 (6 bases). The germline CDR1 and CDR2 sequences are LNHDA and SQIVND (reference sequence). This CDR3 spans 16 amino acids. V lost 5 bases, J lost 1 base, and 17 bases lay in between. CDR3 sequence: CASSSVGAGPNTEAFF. Written as DNA, the CDR3 is TGTGCCAGTAGTTCAGTGGGGGCAGGGCCGAACACTGAAGCTTTCTTT.

The chain combines TRBV6-5 with TRBJ1-1; a weak D match, TRBD1 (5 bases). Germline CDR1 reads MNHEY; CDR2 reads SVGAGI. The CDR3 consists of 14 residues. Trimming removed 0 bases from V and 5 bases from J, with 10 bases in between. CDR3 in amino acids: CASSYSLGGTEAFF. In DNA form, the CDR3 reads TGTGCCAGCAGTTACTCGTTGGGGGGGACTGAAGCTTTCTTT.

The chain couples TRBV7-2 to TRBJ2-5; the D gene could be TRBD1 or TRBD2 (5 bases each). V lost 4 bases, J lost 3 bases, and 15 bases lay in between. The CDR3 covers 15 residues. Germline CDR1 SGHTA, CDR2 FQGNSA. The CDR3 DNA sequence: TGTGCCAGCAGCTCCCCCGGGGCTGCCAAAGAGACCCAGTACTTC. It codes for CASSSPGAAKETQYF. The full variable domain, rest sourced from reference TRBV7-2 and TRBJ2-5, is GAGVSQSPSNKVTEKGKDVELRCDPISGHTALYWYRQSLGQGLEFLIYFQGNSAPDKSGLPSDRFSAERTGGSVSTLTIQRTQQEDSAVYLCASSSPGAAKETQYFGPGTRLLVL.

V gene TRBV5-5 combines with J gene TRBJ2-7; either TRBD1 or TRBD2 may fit D (5 bases each). The length of the CDR3 is 14 residues. Germline CDR1 SGHKS, CDR2 YYEKEE (reference sequence). Trimming cost V 5 bases and J 1 base, with 13 bases left between them. The CDR3 loop reads CASREGIGSYEQYF. The DNA for the CDR3 is TGTGCCAGCAGAGAGGGGATAGGGTCCTACGAGCAGTACTTC.

The chain joins TRBV14 to TRBJ1-1; D is unresolved. The V end lost 3 bases, the J end lost 7 bases, and 9 bases lay between the germline ends. This CDR3 is 12 amino acids long. Germline loops: CDR1 SGHDN, CDR2 FVKESK. CDR3 region: CASSHFTGEAFF. CDR3 nucleotides: TGTGCCAGCAGCCATTTTACGGGTGAAGCTTTCTTT.